This T cell receptor (beta chain) was captured in a study of cytomegalovirus exposure and HLA in healthy donors. Study-wide findings and caveats: Serostatus for CMV was the only available immune exposure information.

This clone was detected only once. Its antigen remains unknown. PCR amplification relied on 60 Vbeta primers (plus 13 Jbeta primers). Assay used: immunoSEQ multiplex PCR; TCRdb lists only in-frame clones, some missing. This table holds roughly 130,000 clones, roughly 80% found once. The sequence came from a woman between 40 and 55 years old in good health and CMV-seronegative. Specimen: PBMCs.

The CDR3 DNA follows: TGTGCCAGCAGCTCCTCCGGGACACTGAATGAAAAACTGTTTTTT. It is translated as CASSSSGTLNEKLFF. The chain is built from TRBV5-4 and TRBJ1-4; D perhaps matches TRBD1 (6 bases). V lost 3 bases, J lost 5 bases, and 14 bases lay in between. This CDR3 is built from 15 residues. Germline-derived CDR1 and CDR2 are SGHNT and YYREEE (reference sequence). The whole variable domain, filled in from reference TRBV5-4 and TRBJ1-4, reads ETGVTQSPTHLIKTRGQQVTLRCSSQSGHNTVSWYQQALGQGPQFIFQYYREEENGRGNFPPRFSGLQFPNYSSELNVNALELDDSALYLCASSSSGTLNEKLFFGSGTQLSVL.